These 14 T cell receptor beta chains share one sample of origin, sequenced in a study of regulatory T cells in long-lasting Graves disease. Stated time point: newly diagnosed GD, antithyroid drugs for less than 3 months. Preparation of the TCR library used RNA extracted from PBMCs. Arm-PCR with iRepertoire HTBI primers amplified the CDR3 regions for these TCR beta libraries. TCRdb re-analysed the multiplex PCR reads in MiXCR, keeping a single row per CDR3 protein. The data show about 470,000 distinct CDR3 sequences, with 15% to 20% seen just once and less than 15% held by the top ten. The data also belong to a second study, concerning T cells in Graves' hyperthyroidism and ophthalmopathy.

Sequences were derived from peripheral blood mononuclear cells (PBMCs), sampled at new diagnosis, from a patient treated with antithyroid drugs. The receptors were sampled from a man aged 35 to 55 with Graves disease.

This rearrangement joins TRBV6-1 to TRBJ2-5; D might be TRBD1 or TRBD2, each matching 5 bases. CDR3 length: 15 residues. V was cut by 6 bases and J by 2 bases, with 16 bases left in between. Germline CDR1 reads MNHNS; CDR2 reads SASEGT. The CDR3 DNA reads TGTGCCAGCAGAACCGGGCCGGGGCTTCAAGAGACCCAGTACTTC. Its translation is CASRTGPGLQETQYF.

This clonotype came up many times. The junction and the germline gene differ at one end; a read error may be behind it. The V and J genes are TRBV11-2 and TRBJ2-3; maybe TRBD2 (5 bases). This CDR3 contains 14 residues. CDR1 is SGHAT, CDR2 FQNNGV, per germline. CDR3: CASSLATSTDTQYF. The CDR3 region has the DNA TGTGCCAGCAGTTTAGCGACGAGCACAGATACGCAGTATTTT.

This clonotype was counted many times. The CDR3 here is CASIERWGYNTEAFF. The CDR3 coding sequence is TGTGCCAGCATTGAACGGTGGGGGTACAACACTGAAGCTTTCTTT. The rearrangement uses TRBV12-3 or TRBV12-4 and TRBJ1-1; D might be TRBD1 (5 bases). The CDR3 consists of 15 residues. Trimming removed 7 bases at V and 2 bases at J, with 17 bases between.

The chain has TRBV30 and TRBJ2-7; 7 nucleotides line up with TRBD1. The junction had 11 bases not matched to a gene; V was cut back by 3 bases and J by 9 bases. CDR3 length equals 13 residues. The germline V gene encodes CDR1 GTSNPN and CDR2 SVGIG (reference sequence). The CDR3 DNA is TGTGCCTGGAGAGGTTATACAGGGGTCGGGCAGTACTTC. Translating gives CAWRGYTGVGQYF.

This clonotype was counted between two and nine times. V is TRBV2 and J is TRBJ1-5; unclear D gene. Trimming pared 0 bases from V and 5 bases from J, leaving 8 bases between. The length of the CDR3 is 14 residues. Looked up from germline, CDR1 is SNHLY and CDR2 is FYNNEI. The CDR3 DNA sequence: TGTGCCAGCAGTGAAGCCGTGGGTTATCAGCCCCAGCATTTT. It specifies CASSEAVGYQPQHF. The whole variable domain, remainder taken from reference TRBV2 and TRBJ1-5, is EPEVTQTPSHQVTQMGQEVILRCVPISNHLYFYWYRQILGQKVEFLVSFYNNEISEKSEIFDDQFSVERPDGSNFTLKIRSTKLEDSAMYFCASSEAVGYQPQHFGDGTRLSIL.

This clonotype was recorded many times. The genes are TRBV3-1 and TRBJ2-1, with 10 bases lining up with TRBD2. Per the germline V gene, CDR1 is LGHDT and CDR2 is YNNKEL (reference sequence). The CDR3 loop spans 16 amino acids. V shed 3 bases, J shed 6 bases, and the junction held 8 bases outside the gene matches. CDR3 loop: CASSQMGTSARNEQFF. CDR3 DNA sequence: TGTGCCAGCAGCCAGATGGGGACTAGCGCCCGCAATGAGCAGTTCTTC.

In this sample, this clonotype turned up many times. DNA for the CDR3: TGTGCCAGCAGTTTTGGGGGCCTGGACAATGAGCAGTTCTTC. It specifies CASSFGGLDNEQFF. The chain combines TRBV28 with TRBJ2-1; D perhaps matches TRBD1 (6 bases). The CDR3 runs to 14 residues. CDR1 MDHEN and CDR2 SYDVKM come from the germline V gene. Between the trimmed V and J ends, which lost 3 bases and 5 bases, there was a span of 11 bases.

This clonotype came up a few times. The CDR3 coding sequence is TGTGCCAGCAGTTTTTTCGGACTAGCCGTCTACAATGAGCAGTTCTTC. Its protein product is CASSFFGLAVYNEQFF. The chain joins TRBV28 to TRBJ2-1; the match to TRBD2 covers 8 bases. Trimming removed 3 bases from V and 3 bases from J; junction bases left unmatched: 7. Germline V CDR1 and CDR2: MDHEN, SYDVKM. The CDR3 is made up of 16 amino acids.

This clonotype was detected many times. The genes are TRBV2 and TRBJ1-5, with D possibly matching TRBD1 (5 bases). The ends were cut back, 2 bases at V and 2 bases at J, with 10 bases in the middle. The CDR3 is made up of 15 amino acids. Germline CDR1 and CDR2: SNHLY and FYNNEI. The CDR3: CASSERRVGNQPQHF. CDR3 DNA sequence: TGTGCCAGCAGTGAACGCAGGGTTGGCAATCAGCCCCAGCATTTT.

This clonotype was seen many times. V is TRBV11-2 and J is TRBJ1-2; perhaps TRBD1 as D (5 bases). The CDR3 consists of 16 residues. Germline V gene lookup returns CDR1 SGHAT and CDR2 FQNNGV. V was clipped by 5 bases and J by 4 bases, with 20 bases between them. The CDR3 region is CASSPSPRDVVYGYTF. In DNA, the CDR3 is TGTGCCAGCAGCCCCTCCCCCCGGGACGTAGTCTATGGCTACACCTTC. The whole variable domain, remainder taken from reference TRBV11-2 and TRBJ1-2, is EAGVAQSPRYKIIEKRQSVAFWCNPISGHATLYWYQQILGQGPKLLIQFQNNGVVDDSQLPKDRFSAERLKGVDSTLKIQPAKLEDSAVYLCASSPSPRDVVYGYTFGSGTRLTVV.

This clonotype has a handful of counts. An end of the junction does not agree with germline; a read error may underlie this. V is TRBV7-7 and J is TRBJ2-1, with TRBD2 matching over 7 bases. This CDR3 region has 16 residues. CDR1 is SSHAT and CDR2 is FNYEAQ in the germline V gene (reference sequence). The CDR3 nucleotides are TGTGCTAGCAGCTTAACGGCGGGAGCGAGCTACAATGAGCAGTTCTTC. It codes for CASSLTAGASYNEQFF. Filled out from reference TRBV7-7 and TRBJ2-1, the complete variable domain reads GAGVSQSPRYKVTKRGQDVTLRCDPISSHATLYWYQQALGQGPEFLTYFNYEAQPDKSGLPSDRFSAERPEGSISTLTIQRTEQRDSAMYRCASSLTAGASYNEQFFGPGTRLTVL.

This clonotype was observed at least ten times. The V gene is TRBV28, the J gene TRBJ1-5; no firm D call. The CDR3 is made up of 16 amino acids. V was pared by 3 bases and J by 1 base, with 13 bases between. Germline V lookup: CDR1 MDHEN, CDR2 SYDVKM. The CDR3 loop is CASSLSGSGSNQPQHF. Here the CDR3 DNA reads TGTGCCAGCAGTTTGTCGGGATCTGGCAGCAATCAGCCCCAGCATTTT.

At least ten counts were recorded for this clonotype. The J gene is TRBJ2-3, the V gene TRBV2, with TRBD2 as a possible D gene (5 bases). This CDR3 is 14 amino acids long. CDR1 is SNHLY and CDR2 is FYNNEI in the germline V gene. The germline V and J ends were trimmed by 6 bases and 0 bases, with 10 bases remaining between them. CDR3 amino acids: CASRLGASTDTQYF. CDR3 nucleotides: TGTGCCAGCAGACTAGGAGCTAGCACAGATACGCAGTATTTT.

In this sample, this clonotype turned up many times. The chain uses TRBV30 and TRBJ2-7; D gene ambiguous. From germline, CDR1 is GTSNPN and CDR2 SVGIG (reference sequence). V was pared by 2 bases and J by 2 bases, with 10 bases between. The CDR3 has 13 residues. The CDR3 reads CAWSTGLTYEQYF. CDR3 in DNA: TGTGCCTGGAGTACCGGGTTAACCTACGAGCAGTACTTC. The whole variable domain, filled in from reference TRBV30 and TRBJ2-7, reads SQTIHQWPATLVQPVGSPLSLECTVEGTSNPNLYWYRQAAGRGLQLLFYSVGIGQISSEVPQNLSASRPQDRQFILSSKKLLLSDSGFYLCAWSTGLTYEQYFGPGTRLTVT.